The rows below give T cell receptor beta chains drawn from one sample of a study of blood T cell repertoires in COVID-19. Sequenced by immunoSEQ multiplex PCR; TCRdb stores in-frame clones only, minus some. In the table there are fewer than 85,000 clones, over 60% of which are singletons. Sequences were obtained from peripheral blood. The receptors originated from a man aged 65 to 79 with COVID-19, enrolled during active disease. The CDR3 runs from the conserved cysteine through the conserved F or W. The order of the fields is J gene, V gene, CDR3 length, D gene, clone size, CDR3 protein, CDR3 DNA. D genes are given only for firm matches. Part of the rows lack a size; the others show once, few, many or a class for expanded clones.

j_gene: TRBJ1-1; v_gene: TRBV29-1; len: 13; d_gene: -; abundance: -; CDR3aa: CSVVRGRNTEAFF; CDR3nt: TGCAGCGTTGTCAGGGGTCGGAACACTGAAGCTTTCTTT
j_gene: TRBJ1-1; v_gene: TRBV5-1; len: 15; d_gene: -; abundance: -; CDR3aa: CASREAYFMNTEAFF; CDR3nt: TGCGCCAGCCGGGAAGCCTATTTCATGAACACTGAAGCTTTCTTT
j_gene: TRBJ1-6; v_gene: TRBV4-2; len: 15; d_gene: -; abundance: once; CDR3aa: CASSQDRRGDSPLHF; CDR3nt: TGTGCCAGCAGCCAAGATAGGAGAGGAGATTCACCCCTCCACTTT
j_gene: TRBJ2-3; v_gene: TRBV7-3; len: 18; d_gene: TRBD2; abundance: -; CDR3aa: CASSLNRGSGRGTDTQYF; CDR3nt: TGTGCCAGCAGCTTAAACCGGGGTAGCGGGAGGGGTACAGATACGCAGTATTTT
j_gene: TRBJ1-2; v_gene: TRBV29-1; len: 14; d_gene: TRBD1; abundance: -; CDR3aa: CSVGEVRQGYGYTF; CDR3nt: TGCAGCGTTGGAGAGGTTCGACAGGGTTATGGCTACACCTTC
j_gene: TRBJ1-4; v_gene: TRBV4-2; len: 14; d_gene: -; abundance: once; CDR3aa: CASSPGLSNEKLFF; CDR3nt: TGTGCCAGCAGCCCCGGTTTGTCTAATGAAAAACTGTTTTTT
j_gene: TRBJ2-7; v_gene: TRBV5-1; len: 14; d_gene: TRBD1; abundance: -; CDR3aa: CASSSGTGSYEQYF; CDR3nt: TGCGCCAGCAGCTCCGGGACAGGTTCCTACGAGCAGTACTTC
j_gene: TRBJ2-7; v_gene: TRBV7-8; len: 15; d_gene: -; abundance: many; CDR3aa: CASSSPPGVAYEQYF; CDR3nt: TGTGCCAGCAGCTCACCTCCAGGTGTGGCTTACGAGCAGTACTTC
j_gene: TRBJ1-2; v_gene: TRBV5-6; len: 13; d_gene: -; abundance: -; CDR3aa: CASSLGGRDGYTF; CDR3nt: TGTGCCAGCAGCTTGGGAGGGAGGGATGGCTACACCTTC
j_gene: TRBJ2-3; v_gene: TRBV28; len: 17; d_gene: TRBD2; abundance: -; CDR3aa: CASSLVASGYPTDTQYF; CDR3nt: TGTGCCAGCAGTTTAGTTGCTAGCGGGTATCCTACAGATACGCAGTATTTT
j_gene: TRBJ2-7; v_gene: TRBV10-3; len: 12; d_gene: -; abundance: -; CDR3aa: CAISGDTYEQYF; CDR3nt: TGTGCCATCAGTGGAGACACGTACGAGCAGTACTTC
j_gene: TRBJ2-2; v_gene: TRBV27; len: 16; d_gene: TRBD1; abundance: -; CDR3aa: CASSFVRTGVAGELFF; CDR3nt: TGTGCCAGCAGTTTTGTTAGGACAGGGGTGGCCGGGGAGCTGTTTTTT
j_gene: TRBJ1-2; v_gene: TRBV5-8; len: 15; d_gene: -; abundance: few; CDR3aa: CASSRAGMSNYGYTF; CDR3nt: TGTGCCAGCAGCCGGGCGGGCATGTCTAACTATGGCTACACCTTC
j_gene: TRBJ1-3; v_gene: TRBV13; len: 15; d_gene: -; abundance: -; CDR3aa: CASRQRGSSGNTIYF; CDR3nt: TGTGCCAGCAGACAAAGAGGAAGCTCTGGAAACACCATATATTTT
j_gene: TRBJ2-1; v_gene: TRBV7-2; len: 15; d_gene: TRBD2; abundance: -; CDR3aa: CASTRGLAELDEQFF; CDR3nt: TGTGCCAGCACCCGGGGACTAGCGGAGTTGGATGAGCAGTTCTTC
j_gene: TRBJ2-7; v_gene: TRBV7-9; len: 15; d_gene: TRBD1; abundance: -; CDR3aa: CASSVPTGEIYEQYF; CDR3nt: TGTGCCAGCAGCGTCCCGACAGGGGAGATCTACGAGCAGTACTTC
j_gene: TRBJ1-1; v_gene: TRBV15; len: 16; d_gene: TRBD1; abundance: -; CDR3aa: CATSRGGQGGGTEAFF; CDR3nt: TGTGCCACCAGCAGAGGGGGACAGGGAGGAGGAACTGAAGCTTTCTTT
j_gene: TRBJ2-3; v_gene: TRBV6-5; len: 13; d_gene: -; abundance: -; CDR3aa: CASSYDFLDTQYF; CDR3nt: TGTGCCAGCAGTTACGACTTTTTGGATACGCAGTATTTT
j_gene: TRBJ2-3; v_gene: TRBV30; len: 14; d_gene: TRBD2; abundance: -; CDR3aa: CAWSASGSTDTQYF; CDR3nt: TGTGCCTGGAGCGCTAGCGGGAGCACAGATACGCAGTATTTT
j_gene: TRBJ1-5; v_gene: TRBV27; len: 15; d_gene: -; abundance: few; CDR3aa: CASSLGVAVNQPQHF; CDR3nt: TGTGCCAGCAGTTTAGGAGTTGCGGTGAATCAGCCCCAGCATTTT
j_gene: TRBJ1-5; v_gene: TRBV28; len: 13; d_gene: -; abundance: -; CDR3aa: CASKFGGSQPQHF; CDR3nt: TGTGCCAGCAAATTCGGGGGTTCTCAGCCCCAGCATTTT
j_gene: TRBJ1-5; v_gene: TRBV28; len: 14; d_gene: -; abundance: -; CDR3aa: CASVLSGRYQPQHF; CDR3nt: TGTGCCAGCGTCCTCTCCGGGAGATATCAGCCCCAGCATTTT
j_gene: TRBJ2-7; v_gene: TRBV27; len: 16; d_gene: -; abundance: -; CDR3aa: CASSLSLGHGAYEQYF; CDR3nt: TGTGCCAGCAGTTTATCATTGGGACATGGGGCCTACGAGCAGTACTTC
j_gene: TRBJ2-2; v_gene: TRBV3-1/TRBV3-2; len: 17; d_gene: TRBD2; abundance: -; CDR3aa: CASSLYLLAANTGELFF; CDR3nt: TGTGCCAGCAGCCTCTACCTACTAGCGGCGAACACCGGGGAGCTGTTTTTT
j_gene: TRBJ2-3; v_gene: TRBV7-2; len: 18; d_gene: -; abundance: -; CDR3aa: CASSVTGARGHRTDTQYF; CDR3nt: TGTGCCAGCAGCGTAACAGGGGCGCGGGGCCATAGAACAGATACGCAGTATTTT
j_gene: TRBJ2-3; v_gene: TRBV4-1; len: 15; d_gene: -; abundance: -; CDR3aa: CASSPRASARDTQYF; CDR3nt: TGCGCCAGCAGCCCGAGGGCTAGCGCCCGGGATACGCAGTATTTT
j_gene: TRBJ1-2; v_gene: TRBV5-4; len: 15; d_gene: -; abundance: -; CDR3aa: CASSLDPNPSSGYTF; CDR3nt: TGTGCCAGCAGCTTGGACCCGAACCCGTCTAGTGGCTACACCTTC
j_gene: TRBJ1-3; v_gene: TRBV28; len: 12; d_gene: -; abundance: -; CDR3aa: CASSLRINTIYF; CDR3nt: TGTGCCAGCAGTCTTAGAATAAACACCATATATTTT
j_gene: TRBJ1-3; v_gene: TRBV18; len: 15; d_gene: TRBD1; abundance: -; CDR3aa: CASSPRTGPKNTIYF; CDR3nt: TGTGCCAGCTCACCTCGGACAGGGCCCAAAAACACCATATATTTT
j_gene: TRBJ2-2; v_gene: TRBV7-9; len: 16; d_gene: TRBD1; abundance: -; CDR3aa: CASSPPTGGFAGELFF; CDR3nt: TGTGCCAGCAGCCCCCCGACAGGGGGCTTCGCCGGGGAGCTGTTTTTT
j_gene: TRBJ1-6; v_gene: TRBV3-1/TRBV3-2; len: 16; d_gene: TRBD1; abundance: -; CDR3aa: CASSQEGTGGFSPLHF; CDR3nt: TGTGCCAGCAGCCAAGAAGGGACAGGGGGCTTTTCACCCCTCCACTTT
j_gene: TRBJ2-7; v_gene: TRBV3-1/TRBV3-2; len: 14; d_gene: -; abundance: -; CDR3aa: CASSHADRPREQYF; CDR3nt: TGTGCCAGCAGCCACGCAGACAGGCCCAGGGAGCAGTACTTC
j_gene: TRBJ1-2; v_gene: TRBV7-2; len: 14; d_gene: TRBD1; abundance: -; CDR3aa: CASSPQGGANGYTF; CDR3nt: TGTGCCAGCAGCCCCCAGGGGGGCGCTAATGGCTACACCTTC
j_gene: TRBJ2-7; v_gene: TRBV6-2/TRBV6-3; len: 14; d_gene: -; abundance: -; CDR3aa: CASSYRGVPYEQYF; CDR3nt: TGTGCCAGCAGTTACCGTGGAGTGCCCTACGAGCAGTACTTC
j_gene: TRBJ1-1; v_gene: TRBV6-2/TRBV6-3; len: 12; d_gene: -; abundance: -; CDR3aa: CASSYSRSEAFF; CDR3nt: TGTGCCAGCAGTTACTCGAGATCTGAAGCTTTCTTT
j_gene: TRBJ2-2; v_gene: TRBV10-3; len: 15; d_gene: TRBD1; abundance: -; CDR3aa: CAISGQGRNTGELFF; CDR3nt: TGTGCCATCAGTGGACAGGGAAGGAACACCGGGGAGCTGTTTTTT
j_gene: TRBJ1-2; v_gene: TRBV5-6; len: 15; d_gene: TRBD1; abundance: -; CDR3aa: CASSLVGQVNYGYTF; CDR3nt: TGTGCCAGCAGCTTGGTGGGACAGGTTAACTATGGCTACACCTTC
j_gene: TRBJ2-1; v_gene: TRBV7-9; len: 13; d_gene: -; abundance: -; CDR3aa: CASTHGSGNEQFF; CDR3nt: TGTGCCAGCACCCATGGTAGCGGCAATGAGCAGTTCTTC
j_gene: TRBJ2-7; v_gene: TRBV27; len: 13; d_gene: -; abundance: few; CDR3aa: CASTEGSSYEQYF; CDR3nt: TGTGCCAGCACCGAAGGGAGTTCCTACGAGCAGTACTTC
j_gene: TRBJ1-5; v_gene: TRBV3-1/TRBV3-2; len: 14; d_gene: -; abundance: -; CDR3aa: CASTSAGSNQPQHF; CDR3nt: TGTGCCAGCACCAGTGCCGGGAGCAATCAGCCCCAGCATTTT
j_gene: TRBJ1-3; v_gene: TRBV29-1; len: 13; d_gene: TRBD1; abundance: -; CDR3aa: CSGVRTGGNTIYF; CDR3nt: TGCAGCGGGGTCAGGACAGGCGGAAACACCATATATTTT
j_gene: TRBJ2-7; v_gene: TRBV18; len: 13; d_gene: TRBD1; abundance: once; CDR3aa: CASSPQGAHEQYF; CDR3nt: TGTGCCAGCTCACCACAGGGGGCCCACGAGCAGTACTTC